This T cell receptor beta chain was obtained from a study of technical replicates of blood from several donors (dated by TCRdb to about 2017). As regards this clone: This clone's antigen is unknown. Base qualities were left out, and no much larger clone turns up one base away.

The library was made by the immunoSEQ multiplex PCR assay. What TCRdb holds here is the immuneACCESS table cut down to in-frame rearrangements. Part of the clones is not present; checked against another copy, under half of the missing clones reflect an unresolved V gene, and the others are unexplained. The sample yields more than 80,000 clones; approximately 95% were counted once. The ten largest account for over 0.2% of the sample. The CDR3 measures 12 amino acids from cysteine to phenylalanine. Only the CDR3 portion is preserved as DNA: 36 bases, with reading frame beginning at the first base. The germline V gene supplies CDR1 SQVTM and CDR2 ANQGSEA.

The sequenced material came from T cells isolated from PBMCs. This clonotype was obtained from a human donor in good health. The chain links TRBV29-1 with TRBJ1-1, and perhaps TRBD1 as D gene, on 6 matching bases. The encoded CDR3 is CTARTENTEAFF. Read as DNA, the sequence is TGCACCGCAAGGACAGAGAACACTGAAGCTTTCTTT. The CDR3 plus the reference TRBV29-1 and TRBJ1-1 genes for the other parts give the full variable domain: SAVISQKPSRDICQRGTSLTIQCQVDSQVTMMFWYRQQPGQSLTLIATANQGSEATYESGFVIDKFPISRPNLTFSTLTVSNMSPEDSSIYLCTARTENTEAFFGQGTRLTVV.